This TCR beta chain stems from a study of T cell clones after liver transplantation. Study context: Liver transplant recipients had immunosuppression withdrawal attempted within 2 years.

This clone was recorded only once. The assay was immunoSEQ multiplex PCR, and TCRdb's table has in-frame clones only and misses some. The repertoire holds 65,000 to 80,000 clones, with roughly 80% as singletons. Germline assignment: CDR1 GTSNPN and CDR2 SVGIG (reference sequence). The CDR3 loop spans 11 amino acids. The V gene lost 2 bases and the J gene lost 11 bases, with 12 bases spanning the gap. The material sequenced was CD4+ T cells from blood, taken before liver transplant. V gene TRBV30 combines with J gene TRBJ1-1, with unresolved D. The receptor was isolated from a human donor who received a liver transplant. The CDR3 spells CAWSYVFWAFF. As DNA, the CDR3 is TGTGCCTGGAGTTATGTTTTTTGGGCTTTCTTT.